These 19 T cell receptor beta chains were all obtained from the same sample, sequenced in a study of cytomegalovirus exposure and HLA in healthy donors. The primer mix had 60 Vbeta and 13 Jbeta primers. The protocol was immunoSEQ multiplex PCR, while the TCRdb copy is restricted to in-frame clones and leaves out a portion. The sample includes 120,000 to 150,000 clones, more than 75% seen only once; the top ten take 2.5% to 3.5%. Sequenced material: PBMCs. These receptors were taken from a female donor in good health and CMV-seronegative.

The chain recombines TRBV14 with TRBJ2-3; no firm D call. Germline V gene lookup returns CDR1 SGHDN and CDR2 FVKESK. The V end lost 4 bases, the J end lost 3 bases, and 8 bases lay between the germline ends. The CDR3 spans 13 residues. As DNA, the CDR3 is TGTGCCAGCAGCCCCCAACTAACAGATACGCAGTATTTT. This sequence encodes CASSPQLTDTQYF. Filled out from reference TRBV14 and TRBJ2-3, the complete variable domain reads EAGVTQFPSHSVIEKGQTVTLRCDPISGHDNLYWYRRVMGKEIKFLLHFVKESKQDESGMPNNRFLAERTGGTYSTLKVQPAELEDSGVYFCASSPQLTDTQYFGPGTRLTVL.

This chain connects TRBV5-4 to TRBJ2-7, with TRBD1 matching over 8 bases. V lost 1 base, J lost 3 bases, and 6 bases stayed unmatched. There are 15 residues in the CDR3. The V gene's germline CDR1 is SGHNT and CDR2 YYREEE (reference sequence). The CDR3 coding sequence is TGTGCCAGCAGCTTGACCCGGGACAGGTACTACGAGCAGTACTTC. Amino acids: CASSLTRDRYYEQYF.

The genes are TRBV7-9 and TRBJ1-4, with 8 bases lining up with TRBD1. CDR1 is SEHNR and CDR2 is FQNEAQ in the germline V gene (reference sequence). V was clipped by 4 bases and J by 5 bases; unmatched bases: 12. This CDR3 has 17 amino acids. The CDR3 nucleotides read TGTGCCAGCAGCTCATATTTCCGGACAGGGACAAATGAAAAACTGTTTTTT. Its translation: CASSSYFRTGTNEKLFF.

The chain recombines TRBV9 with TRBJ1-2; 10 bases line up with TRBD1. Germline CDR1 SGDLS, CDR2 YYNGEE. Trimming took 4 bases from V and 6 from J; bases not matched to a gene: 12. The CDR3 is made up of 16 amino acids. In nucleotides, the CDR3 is TGTGCCAGCAGCTTAACGGCCGGGACAGGGGTTGATGGCTACACCTTC. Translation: CASSLTAGTGVDGYTF.

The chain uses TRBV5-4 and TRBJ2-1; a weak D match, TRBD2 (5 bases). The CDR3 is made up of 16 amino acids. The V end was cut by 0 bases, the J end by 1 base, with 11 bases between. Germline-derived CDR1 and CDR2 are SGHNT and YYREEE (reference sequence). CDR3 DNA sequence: TGTGCCAGCAGCTTGGACGGGGATCTTTCCTACAATGAGCAGTTCTTC. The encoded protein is CASSLDGDLSYNEQFF.

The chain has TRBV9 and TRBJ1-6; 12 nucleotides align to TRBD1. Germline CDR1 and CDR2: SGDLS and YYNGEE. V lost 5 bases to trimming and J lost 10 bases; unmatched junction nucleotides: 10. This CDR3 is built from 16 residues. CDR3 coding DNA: TGTGCCAGCAGTCCCTCGGGGACAGGGGGCGCGTCACCCCTCCACTTT. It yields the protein CASSPSGTGGASPLHF.

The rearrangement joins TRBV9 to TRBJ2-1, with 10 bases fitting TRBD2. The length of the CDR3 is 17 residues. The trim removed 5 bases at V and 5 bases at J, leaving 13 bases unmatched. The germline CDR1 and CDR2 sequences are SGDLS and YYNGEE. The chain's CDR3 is CASSLPRGAGGNNEQFF. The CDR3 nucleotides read TGTGCCAGCAGTCTACCGAGGGGAGCGGGGGGGAACAATGAGCAGTTCTTC.

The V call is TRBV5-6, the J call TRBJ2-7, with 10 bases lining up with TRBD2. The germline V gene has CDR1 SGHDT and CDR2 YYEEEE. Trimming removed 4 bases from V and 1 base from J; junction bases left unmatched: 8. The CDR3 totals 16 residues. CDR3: CASSEGTSDPSYEQYF. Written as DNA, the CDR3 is TGTGCCAGCAGCGAGGGGACTAGCGACCCTTCCTACGAGCAGTACTTC.

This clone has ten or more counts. The CDR3 DNA reads as TGTGCCAGCAGAATAGATCTGAGGGATGAAGCTTTCTTT. It specifies CASRIDLRDEAFF. V is TRBV7-9 and J is TRBJ1-1; D is unclear. CDR1 and CDR2 from the germline V gene are SEHNR and FQNEAQ (reference sequence). CDR3 length: 13 amino acids. Trimming took 6 bases from V and 7 from J, leaving 15 bases between them.

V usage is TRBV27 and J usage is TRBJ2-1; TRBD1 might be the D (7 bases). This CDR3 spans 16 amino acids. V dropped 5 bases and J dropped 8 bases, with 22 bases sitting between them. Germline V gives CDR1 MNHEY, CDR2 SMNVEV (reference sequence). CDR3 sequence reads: CASSPDRVRGWYEQFF. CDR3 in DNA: TGTGCCAGCAGTCCCGACAGGGTTCGGGGGTGGTATGAGCAGTTCTTC.

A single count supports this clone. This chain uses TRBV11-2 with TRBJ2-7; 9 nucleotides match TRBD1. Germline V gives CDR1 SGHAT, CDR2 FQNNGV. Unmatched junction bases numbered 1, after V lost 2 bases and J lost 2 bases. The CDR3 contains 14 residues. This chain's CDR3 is CASSLYRGPYEQYF. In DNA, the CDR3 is TGTGCCAGCAGCTTATACAGGGGGCCCTACGAGCAGTACTTC.

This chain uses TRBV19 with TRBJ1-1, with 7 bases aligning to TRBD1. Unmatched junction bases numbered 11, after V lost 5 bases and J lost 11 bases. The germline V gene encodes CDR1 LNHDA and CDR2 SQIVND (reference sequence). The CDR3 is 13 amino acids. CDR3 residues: CASSPNRQGLAFF. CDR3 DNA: TGTGCCAGTAGTCCCAACCGACAGGGACTGGCTTTCTTT.

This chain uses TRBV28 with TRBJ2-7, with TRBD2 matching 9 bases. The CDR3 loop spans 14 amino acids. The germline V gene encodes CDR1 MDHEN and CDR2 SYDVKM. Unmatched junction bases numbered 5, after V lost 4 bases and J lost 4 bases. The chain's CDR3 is CASSSLAGIYEQYF. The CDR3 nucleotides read TGTGCCAGCAGTTCCCTAGCGGGGATATACGAGCAGTACTTC. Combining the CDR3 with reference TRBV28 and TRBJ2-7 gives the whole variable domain DVKVTQSSRYLVKRTGEKVFLECVQDMDHENMFWYRQDPGLGLRLIYFSYDVKMKEKGDIPEGYSVSREKKERFSLILESASTNQTSMYLCASSSLAGIYEQYFGPGTRLTVT.

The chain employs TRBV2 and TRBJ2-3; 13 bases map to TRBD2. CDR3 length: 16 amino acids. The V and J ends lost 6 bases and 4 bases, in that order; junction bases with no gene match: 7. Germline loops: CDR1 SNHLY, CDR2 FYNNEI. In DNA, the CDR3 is TGTGCCAGCAGGGATTGGACTAGCGGGAGCGCAGATACGCAGTATTTT. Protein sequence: CASRDWTSGSADTQYF.

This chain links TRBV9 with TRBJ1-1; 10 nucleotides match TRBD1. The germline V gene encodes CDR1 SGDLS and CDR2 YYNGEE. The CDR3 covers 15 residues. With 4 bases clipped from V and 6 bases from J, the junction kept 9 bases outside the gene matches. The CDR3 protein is CASSLRGDRGAEAFF. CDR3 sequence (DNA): TGTGCCAGCAGCCTCCGTGGGGACAGGGGTGCTGAAGCTTTCTTT.

The CDR3 is CASSQASSGGAADTQYF. Here the CDR3 DNA reads TGCGCCAGCAGCCAAGCGTCTAGCGGGGGGGCCGCAGATACGCAGTATTTT. This chain uses TRBV4-3 with TRBJ2-3; 12 bases match TRBD2. This CDR3 is 17 amino acids long. The V gene end was trimmed by 1 base and the J gene end by 4 bases; junction bases not matched to a gene: 6. Germline V gene lookup returns CDR1 LGHNA and CDR2 YSLEER.

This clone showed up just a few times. DNA of the CDR3: TGTGCCAGCAGTTTTGGGACAGTGGATAACTATGGCTACACCTTC. Translation: CASSFGTVDNYGYTF. V usage is TRBV6-5 and J usage is TRBJ1-2; 7 bases are shared with TRBD1. The CDR3 length is 15 residues. V shed 4 bases, J shed 1 base, and the junction held 6 bases outside the gene matches. Germline V lookup: CDR1 MNHEY, CDR2 SVGAGI.

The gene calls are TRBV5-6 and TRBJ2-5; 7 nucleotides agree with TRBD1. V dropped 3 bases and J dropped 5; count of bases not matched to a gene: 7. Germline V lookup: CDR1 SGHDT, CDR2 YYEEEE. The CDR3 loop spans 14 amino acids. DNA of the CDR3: TGTGCCAGCAGCTGGGGACAGAGGAGGGAGACCCAGTACTTC. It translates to CASSWGQRRETQYF.

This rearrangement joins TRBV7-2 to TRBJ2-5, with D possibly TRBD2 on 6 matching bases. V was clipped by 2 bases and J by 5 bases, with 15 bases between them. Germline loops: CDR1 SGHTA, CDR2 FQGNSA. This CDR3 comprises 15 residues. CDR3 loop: CASSLFSGPGETQYF. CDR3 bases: TGTGCCAGCAGCTTATTTAGCGGCCCTGGGGAGACCCAGTACTTC.